This T cell receptor beta chain was captured in a study of cytomegalovirus exposure and HLA in healthy donors. Researchers ran the PCR with 60 Vbeta and 13 Jbeta primers. The assay was immunoSEQ multiplex PCR, and TCRdb's table has in-frame clones only and misses some. The profile shows 110,000 to 150,000 clones, 60% to 80% of them singletons. Study-wide points: The study put roughly 160 TCR beta chains on its list as cytomegalovirus-associated.

The germline CDR1 and CDR2 sequences are KGHSH and LQKENI. The CDR3 has 13 amino acids. V gave up 6 bases and J gave up 1 base; unmatched junction bases: 2. This clone was seen just once. Antigen unknown. The clonotype originates from a woman in her 30s in good health and CMV-seronegative. This sequence joins TRBV18 and TRBJ2-7; 8 bases fit TRBD1. Sequenced material: PBMCs. CDR3 loop: CASSRGQSYEQYF. As DNA, the CDR3 is TGTGCCAGCTCCAGGGGGCAATCCTACGAGCAGTACTTC.